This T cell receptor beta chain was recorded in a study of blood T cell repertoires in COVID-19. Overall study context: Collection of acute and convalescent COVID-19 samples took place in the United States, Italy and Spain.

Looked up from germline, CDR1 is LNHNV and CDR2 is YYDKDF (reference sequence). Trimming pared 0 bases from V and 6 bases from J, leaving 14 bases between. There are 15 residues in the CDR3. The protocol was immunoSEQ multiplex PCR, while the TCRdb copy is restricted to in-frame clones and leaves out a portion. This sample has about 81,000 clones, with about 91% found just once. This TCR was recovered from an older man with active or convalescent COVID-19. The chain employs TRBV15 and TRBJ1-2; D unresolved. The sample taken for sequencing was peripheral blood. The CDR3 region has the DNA TGTGCCACCAGCAGAGATTATGAGGAGGCTAATGGCTACACCTTC. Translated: CATSRDYEEANGYTF.